Following are 10 T cell receptor beta chains from one sample sequenced in a study of T-cell memory formation after mild COVID-19. TCRdb analysed the 5' RACE reads with MiXCR anew, one entry per CDR3 protein. The profile shows hundreds of thousands of distinct CDR3 sequences, 15% of them singletons. Sample: PBMCs or a T cell subset sorted from them (not recorded which). Source of these receptors: an adult woman who had mild COVID-19 (a few samples of this study predate the infection). Cell type and time point are not known.

This clonotype was observed a few times. V usage is TRBV2 and J usage is TRBJ1-5; 8 nucleotides agree with TRBD1. The V segment lost 9 bases and the J segment 0 bases; nucleotides outside the gene matches: 4. Germline V CDR1 and CDR2: SNHLY, FYNNEI. The CDR3 loop spans 14 amino acids. CDR3 bases: TGTGCCAGTCGACAGGGGAATAGCAATCAGCCCCAGCATTTT. It encodes CASRQGNSNQPQHF.

This clonotype appeared a single time. CDR3 sequence (DNA): TGTGCCAGCAGTACCGGCAGAGGATCTTCTAGCACAGATACGCAGTATTTT. Translating gives CASSTGRGSSSTDTQYF. V gene TRBV6-6 combines with J gene TRBJ2-3; D ambiguous. Germline V gene data show CDR1 as MNHNY and CDR2 as SVGAGI (reference sequence). There are 17 residues in the CDR3. Trimming removed 5 bases at V and 0 bases at J, with 18 bases between.

The V and J genes are TRBV11-3 and TRBJ1-1, with a tentative D call TRBD1 (6 bases). Germline V CDR1 and CDR2: SGHNT, YENEEA. Trimming pared 5 bases from V and 0 bases from J, leaving 13 bases between. This CDR3 region has 15 residues. The CDR3 reads CASSLQGSLNTEAFF. CDR3 nucleotides: TGTGCCAGCAGCCTACAGGGTTCCTTGAACACTGAAGCTTTCTTT. The variable domain in full, with the rest retrieved from reference TRBV11-3 and TRBJ1-1, is EAGVVQSPRYKIIEKKQPVAFWCNPISGHNTLYWYLQNLGQGPELLIRYENEEAVDDSQLPKDRFSAERLKGVDSTLKIQPAELGDSAVYLCASSLQGSLNTEAFFGQGTRLTVV.

This clonotype is termed medium-sized. The CDR3 sequence is CSAPRSGLAGNNEQFF. In nucleotides, the CDR3 is TGCAGTGCTCCCCGCTCGGGACTAGCGGGAAACAATGAGCAGTTCTTC. The chain joins TRBV20-1 to TRBJ2-1, with 13 bases that match TRBD2. After removal of 5 bases from V and 5 bases from J, the junction contained 9 bases not matched to a gene. The CDR3 totals 16 residues. Germline CDR1 reads DFQATT; CDR2 reads SNEGSKA (reference sequence).

This clonotype has more than one count but fewer than ten. This chain joins TRBV20-1 and TRBJ1-1; D not certain. There are 12 residues in the CDR3. Trimming took off 2 bases at V and 4 bases at J, with 8 bases between the two ends. CDR1 DFQATT and CDR2 SNEGSKA come from the germline V gene (reference sequence). The CDR3 bases are TGCAGTGCTAGACGTGCGGGCACTGAAGCTTTCTTT. Protein: CSARRAGTEAFF.

The chain has TRBV12-3 or TRBV12-4 and TRBJ1-5; D is unresolved. V was pared by 0 bases and J by 3 bases, with 9 bases between. The CDR3 totals 15 residues. CDR3 coding DNA: TGTGCCAGCAGTTTAGCTAGCGGGATCAATCAGCCCCAGCATTTT. Encoded protein: CASSLASGINQPQHF.

This clonotype occurred a few times. The V and J genes are TRBV12-3 or TRBV12-4 and TRBJ2-2; TRBD2 is a possible D gene (5 bases). Between the trimmed V and J ends, which lost 7 bases and 9 bases, there was a span of 9 bases. This CDR3 has 11 residues. The CDR3 here is CASKLGRELFF. CDR3 nucleotide sequence: TGTGCCAGCAAACTAGGGAGGGAGCTGTTTTTT.

The chain has TRBV19 and TRBJ2-7; D is perhaps TRBD2 (6 bases). This CDR3 has 15 residues. The germline V gene encodes CDR1 LNHDA and CDR2 SQIVND (reference sequence). V was trimmed by 7 bases and J by 4 bases, leaving 20 bases between them. The CDR3 loop reads CASNQPGASSYEQYF. The CDR3 coding sequence is TGTGCCAGTAACCAGCCGGGAGCGTCATCGTACGAGCAGTACTTC.

This clonotype came up a few times. V is TRBV16 and J is TRBJ1-2; D unclear. V lost 1 base, J lost 5 bases, and 11 bases lay in between. CDR1 is KGHSY, CDR2 FQNENV, per germline. CDR3 length: 14 residues. CDR3 in amino acids: CASSQFGGIYGYTF. The DNA for the CDR3 is TGTGCCAGCAGCCAATTCGGCGGAATTTATGGCTACACCTTC.

The chain uses TRBV7-3 and TRBJ2-1, with TRBD1 identical over 8 bases. This CDR3 is built from 17 residues. The ends lost 2 bases at V and 0 bases at J; junction bases unmatched: 6. Germline values: CDR1 SGHTA, CDR2 FQGTGA. The CDR3 here is CASSLQGALSSYNEQFF. CDR3 DNA: TGTGCCAGCAGCTTACAGGGGGCCCTCAGCTCCTACAATGAGCAGTTCTTC.